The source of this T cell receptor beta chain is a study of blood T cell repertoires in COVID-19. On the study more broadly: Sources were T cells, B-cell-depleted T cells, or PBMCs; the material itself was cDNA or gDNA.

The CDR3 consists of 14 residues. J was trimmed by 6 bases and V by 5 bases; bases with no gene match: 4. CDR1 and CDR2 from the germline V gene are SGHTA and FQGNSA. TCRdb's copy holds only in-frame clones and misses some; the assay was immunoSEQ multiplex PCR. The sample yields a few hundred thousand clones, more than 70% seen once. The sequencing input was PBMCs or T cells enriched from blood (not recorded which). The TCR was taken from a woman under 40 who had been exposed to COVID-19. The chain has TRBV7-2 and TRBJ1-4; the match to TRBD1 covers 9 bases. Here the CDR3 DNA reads TGTGCCAGCAGCCGGGGACAGGGCTATGAAAAACTGTTTTTT. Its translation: CASSRGQGYEKLFF.